These 6 T cell receptor beta chains were all obtained from the same sample, sequenced in a study of T cell responses to AZD1222 COVID-19 vaccine. Data came from immunoSEQ multiplex PCR; TCRdb stores just in-frame clones and leaves some out. The profile shows about 150,000 clones, about 90% of them singletons. Sequenced material: peripheral blood, taken on day 0 of MenACWY control vaccination. These receptors were collected from an adult in good health.

The rearrangement uses TRBV18 and TRBJ1-1, with D maybe TRBD1 (5 bases). This CDR3 is 19 amino acids long. V was clipped by 4 bases and J by 0 bases, with 24 bases between them. The germline V gene has CDR1 KGHSH and CDR2 LQKENI. As DNA, the CDR3 is TGTGCCAGCTCACACCGGCCTCGGGACCGGATCCTCATGAACACTGAAGCTTTCTTT. Encoded protein: CASSHRPRDRILMNTEAFF. Full variable domain (outside the CDR3, taken from reference TRBV18 and TRBJ1-1): NAGVMQNPRHLVRRRGQEARLRCSPMKGHSHVYWYRQLPEEGLKFMVYLQKENIIDESGMPKERFSAEFPKEGPSILRIQQVVRGDSAAYFCASSHRPRDRILMNTEAFFGQGTRLTVV.

J is TRBJ2-4 and V is TRBV6-4; a weak D match, TRBD1 (5 bases). Trimming stripped 3 bases from V and 6 bases from J, with 9 bases between. Germline V gives CDR1 MRHNA, CDR2 SNTAGT. There are 13 residues in the CDR3. The CDR3: CASSEGVGNIQYF. The CDR3 coding sequence is TGTGCCAGCAGTGAAGGGGTGGGAAACATTCAGTACTTC.

This chain joins TRBV11-3 and TRBJ1-1; 7 positions agree with TRBD1. The CDR3 has 12 residues. After removal of 0 bases from V and 11 bases from J, the junction contained 3 bases not matched to a gene. CDR1 SGHNT and CDR2 YENEEA come from the germline V gene. The CDR3 reads CASSLDKGAAFF. The CDR3 nucleotides read TGTGCCAGCAGCTTAGATAAGGGGGCCGCTTTCTTT.

The chain employs TRBV5-4 and TRBJ2-7, with D unclear. The CDR3 loop spans 13 amino acids. Trimming left V 0 bases short and J 7 bases short, with 11 bases between. Germline CDR1 SGHNT, CDR2 YYREEE (reference sequence). The CDR3 reads CASSLDPMGEQYV. CDR3 coding DNA: TGTGCCAGCAGCTTGGACCCGATGGGTGAGCAGTACGTC.

V is TRBV13 and J is TRBJ2-7; 14 bases align to TRBD2. V lost 4 bases to trimming and J lost 5 bases; unmatched junction nucleotides: 7. The germline V gene encodes CDR1 PRHDT and CDR2 FYEKMQ (reference sequence). The CDR3 covers 16 residues. CDR3 amino acids: CASSSSTSGRAHEQYF. CDR3 bases: TGTGCCAGCAGCTCCTCGACTAGCGGGAGGGCCCACGAGCAGTACTTC.

This chain uses TRBV24-1 with TRBJ2-1; the D is unclear. Trimming pared 1 base from V and 9 bases from J, leaving 12 bases between. CDR3 length: 14 amino acids. CDR1 and CDR2 from the germline V gene are KGHDR and SFDVKD. For the CDR3, the DNA is TGTGCCACCAGTGATTTAAGCTTAAAGGGTGAGCAGTTCTTC. Translating gives CATSDLSLKGEQFF.